A single sample is the source of the 14 T cell receptor beta chains below, sequenced in a study of CD4 and CD8 cells across lung adenocarcinoma regions. TCRdb redid the calling of the PCR reads with MiXCR, one entry per CDR3 protein. The sample includes tens of thousands of distinct CDR3 sequences, approximately 51% of them seen just once. The sample taken for sequencing was CD8+ T cells from the center of a lung tumor. These receptors originate from a male donor with lung adenocarcinoma. The CD4 and CD8 labels of this study may be unreliable.

The rearrangement links TRBV30 to TRBJ2-1, with TRBD2 matching over 7 bases. Trimming cost V 2 bases and J 8 bases; bases outside gene matches: 9. CDR1 is GTSNPN and CDR2 is SVGIG in the germline V gene (reference sequence). CDR3 length: 14 residues. The CDR3 DNA is TGTGCCTGGAGTCTGGCGGGAGCGGGCTATGAGCAGTTCTTC. Translated, it gives CAWSLAGAGYEQFF. The whole variable domain, filled in from reference TRBV30 and TRBJ2-1, reads SQTIHQWPATLVQPVGSPLSLECTVEGTSNPNLYWYRQAAGRGLQLLFYSVGIGQISSEVPQNLSASRPQDRQFILSSKKLLLSDSGFYLCAWSLAGAGYEQFFGPGTRLTVL.

This clonotype was counted at least ten times. The V gene is TRBV12-3 or TRBV12-4, the J gene TRBJ2-3, with 14 bases fitting TRBD2. The CDR3 totals 17 residues. V gave up 6 bases and J gave up 1 base; unmatched junction bases: 6. The CDR3, as DNA: TGTGCCAGCAGGAGGGGACTAGCGGGAGCAGGCACAGATACGCAGTATTTT. This encodes CASRRGLAGAGTDTQYF.

Remarks on this clonotype: A junction boundary mismatches the germline segment, possibly from a read error. The chain joins TRBV27 to TRBJ2-4; D remains unclear. Germline values: CDR1 MNHEY, CDR2 SMNVEV (reference sequence). The CDR3 is 15 residues long. The CDR3 sequence: CASTLELSGKDMQYF. The DNA for the CDR3 is TGTGCCAGCACCTTGGAGCTGAGTGGCAAAGATATGCAGTACTTT.

The rearrangement uses TRBV27 and TRBJ1-5, with D possibly being TRBD1 (5 bases). V was cut by 2 bases and J by 5 bases, with 13 bases left in between. The CDR3 totals 15 residues. CDR1 is MNHEY and CDR2 is SMNVEV in the germline V gene (reference sequence). The CDR3 nucleotides are TGTGCCAGCAGTTTAGCGCCAGGGAGGGATCAGCCCCAGCATTTT. Translation: CASSLAPGRDQPQHF.

This clonotype was seen a single time. One end of the junction fails to match germline, which may point to a read error. The chain recombines TRBV6-1 with TRBJ2-3; TRBD2 matches 9 bases. In germline, CDR1 is MNHNS, CDR2 SASEGT. The CDR3 consists of 18 residues. The CDR3: CAGSEAGGGGPDTDTQYF. CDR3 in DNA: TGTGCCGGCAGCGAGGCGGGGGGGGGGGGCCCAGACACAGATACGCAGTACTTT.

The chain is built from TRBV3-1 and TRBJ2-3; D is uncertain. Germline CDR1 LGHDT, CDR2 YNNKEL (reference sequence). V lost 4 bases, J lost 1 base, and 9 bases lay in between. CDR3 length: 14 amino acids. The CDR3 DNA follows: TGTGCCAGCAGCCCCGCTTTAGGCACAGATACGCAGTATTTT. This translates into CASSPALGTDTQYF.

This clonotype has just one count. This chain uses TRBV12-3 or TRBV12-4 with TRBJ2-3; D is tentatively TRBD1 or TRBD2 (6 bases each). The J call is in doubt because the DNA end fits TRBJ2-7 better. This CDR3 is 15 amino acids long. CDR3 nucleotide sequence: TGTGCCGGGGGGTCAGGGGCCCGGGACACAGATACGCAGTACTTC. It yields the protein CAGGSGARDTDTQYF.

This clonotype has ten or more counts. The V gene is TRBV7-6, the J gene TRBJ2-1, with TRBD2 matching over 11 bases. Germline V CDR1 and CDR2: SGHVS, FNYEAQ. V shed 5 bases and J 5 bases; nucleotides not matched to a gene: 11. The CDR3 covers 17 residues. This chain's CDR3 is CASSRTVAGGSHNEQFF. CDR3 bases: TGTGCCAGCAGCCGTACTGTAGCGGGAGGGTCCCACAATGAGCAGTTCTTC.

V usage is TRBV11-2 and J usage is TRBJ2-3; TRBD2 might be the D (5 bases). The CDR3 is made up of 15 amino acids. Trimming cost V 3 bases and J 10 bases, with 20 bases left between them. Germline assignment: CDR1 SGHAT and CDR2 FQNNGV. The CDR3 DNA reads TGTGCCAGCAGCTTCGAAGGAGGCACGCTAACTTCGCAGTATTTT. Translating it yields CASSFEGGTLTSQYF.

This clonotype was counted only a few times. Mismatch with germline at one junction end may stem from a read error. V is TRBV6-1 and J is TRBJ1-6; a possible D gene is TRBD1 (5 bases). This CDR3 has 14 residues. Germline CDR1 MNHNS, CDR2 SASEGT. The CDR3 sequence: CASSEAGVPRPHHF. The CDR3 DNA reads as TGTGCCAGCAGTGAAGCGGGGGTCCCGCGGCCCCACCACTTT.

This clonotype rates as medium-sized. This sequence joins TRBV10-2 and TRBJ2-1, with TRBD1 matching 9 bases. The assigned J gene may be wrong: the sequence end matches TRBJ2-7 better. This CDR3 region has 14 residues. Germline CDR1 and CDR2: WSHSY and SAAADI. CDR3 nucleotides: TGCGCCACACGGACAGGGGCCTTATCCGACGAGCAGTACTTC. The encoded protein is CATRTGALSDEQYF.

The V call is TRBV6-1, the J call TRBJ2-1; 8 bases fit TRBD2. The length of the CDR3 is 16 residues. Germline CDR1 and CDR2: MNHNS and SASEGT. Trimming removed 2 bases from V and 6 bases from J; junction bases left unmatched: 9. The CDR3 loop reads CASSEKIREGGNEQFF. In DNA form, the CDR3 reads TGTGCCAGCAGTGAAAAAATCCGGGAGGGGGGCAATGAGCAGTTCTTC.

Concerning this clonotype itself: The CDR3 end shows no conserved phenylalanine or tryptophan, and so a read error is likely. The DNA is left out, because the CDR3 cannot be placed on it with certainty; the CDR3 is given as TCRdb lists it. The rearrangement uses TRBV29-1 and TRBJ2-1; the table's D call TRBD1 went unverified against the DNA. Germline V CDR1 and CDR2: SQVTM, ANQGSEA. The CDR3 comprises 20 residues, both ends counted. CDR3 protein: CSWEIQQPPGHGGAKLCTGH.

This clonotype was seen ten or more times. This sequence joins TRBV12-3 or TRBV12-4 and TRBJ2-5; D uncertain. The CDR3 has 15 residues. Trimming shortened V by 0 bases and J by 4 bases, and 12 bases separated the two germline ends. CDR3 DNA: TGTGCCAGCAGTTTAGCGCTAGGGCAGCGAGAGACCCAGTACTTC. Translating it yields CASSLALGQRETQYF.